In this sample, the clone carrying this T cell receptor (beta chain) turned up a few times. Its specificity is not known. These data come from a study of T cells after yellow fever vaccination. CDR1 LGHDT and CDR2 YNNKEL come from the germline V gene (reference sequence). The length of the CDR3 is 13 residues. Trimming left V 3 bases short and J 6 bases short, with 10 bases between. Study-level points and caveats: The secondary response peaked faster, at day 5 versus 15, but was weaker. Abundant clonotypes from the bulk population could get into FACS-sorted repertoires as contaminants. In post-booster samples, most primary-vaccination clones reappeared (approximately 96% CD4, 70% to 90% CD8).

The TCR cDNA carried a universal primer site and UMIs from 5'RACE template switching. TCRdb ran MiXCR on the 5' RACE reads and lists one entry per CDR3 protein. The sample has hundreds of thousands of distinct CDR3 sequences; about 12% are singletons. The receptor's source is a man younger than 45 who received the YFV17D yellow fever vaccine. Sequencing used PBMCs, obtained on the day of the yellow fever booster vaccination. This sequence joins TRBV3-1 and TRBJ2-3; a weak D match, TRBD1 (7 bases). CDR3 sequence reads: CASSHGGGDTQYF. The DNA of the CDR3 is TGTGCCAGCAGCCACGGAGGGGGCGATACGCAGTATTTT.